This paragraph covers one T cell receptor beta chain sequence. This sample was included in a study of siplizumab effects on memory and regulatory T cells. The assay was immunoSEQ multiplex PCR, and TCRdb's table has in-frame clones only and misses some. Of more than 70,000 clones listed, 95% are singletons. From germline, CDR1 is SEHNR and CDR2 FQNEAQ (reference sequence). Trimming stripped 5 bases from V and 1 base from J, with 14 bases between. This CDR3 has 15 amino acids. The clonotype originates from a human donor in good health. Sequenced sample: CD8+ T cells sorted from blood. The gene calls are TRBV7-9 and TRBJ1-2; possible D gene TRBD1, 5 bases. Here the CDR3 reads CASSEDTRNNYGYTF. In DNA form, the CDR3 reads TGTGCCAGCAGCGAGGACACAAGAAATAACTATGGCTACACCTTC.